These 11 T cell receptor beta chains originate from one sample sequenced in a study of somatic mutations in cytotoxic T cells in rheumatoid arthritis. Profiled with immunoSEQ multiplex PCR; TCRdb holds only in-frame clones, not every one. The table lists some 14,000 clones, 80% to 95% of them singletons, with about a sixth in the top ten. The sequenced sample consisted of CD4+ T cells sorted from blood. The receptors here all came from a man in his 70s with rheumatoid arthritis.

The chain joins TRBV7-2 to TRBJ1-1; the D is unclear. The CDR3 sequence is 16 residues long. Germline V gene lookup returns CDR1 SGHTA and CDR2 FQGNSA. The V end lost 5 bases, the J end lost 6 bases, and 22 bases lay between the germline ends. The CDR3 reads CASSTTWAYGVAEAFF. As DNA, the CDR3 is TGTGCCAGCAGCACAACATGGGCCTACGGGGTAGCTGAAGCTTTCTTT.

The chain links TRBV5-5 to TRBJ1-2; 9 bases match TRBD1. Germline-derived CDR1 and CDR2 are SGHKS and YYEKEE (reference sequence). The CDR3 totals 13 residues. Unmatched junction bases numbered 2, after V lost 4 bases and J lost 4 bases. The CDR3, as DNA: TGTGCCAGCAGCACAGGGGGCGGCTATGGCTACACCTTC. The encoded protein is CASSTGGGYGYTF.

The chain is built from TRBV29-1 and TRBJ1-3; D is possibly TRBD1 (6 bases). The V gene lost 6 bases and the J gene lost 2 bases, with 8 bases spanning the gap. The germline V gene encodes CDR1 SQVTM and CDR2 ANQGSEA. The CDR3 loop spans 12 amino acids. The CDR3 bases are TGCAGCGTGGGGACACCTGGAAACACCATATATTTT. It specifies CSVGTPGNTIYF.

This chain joins TRBV5-4 and TRBJ2-3; TRBD2 matches at 8 bases. CDR3 size: 16 residues. In germline, CDR1 is SGHNT, CDR2 YYREEE (reference sequence). The junction had 9 bases not matched to a gene; V was cut back by 2 bases and J by 4 bases. The CDR3 here is CASSFRSGRGADTQYF. The CDR3 DNA is TGTGCCAGCAGCTTCCGAAGCGGGAGAGGGGCAGATACGCAGTATTTT.

The chain carries TRBV7-2 and TRBJ1-1; D is undetermined. This CDR3 is built from 14 residues. Germline V gene lookup returns CDR1 SGHTA and CDR2 FQGNSA. V was shortened by 2 bases and J by 4 bases, with 11 bases between the two germline ends. The CDR3 protein is CASSLLAVATEAFF. The CDR3 DNA reads TGTGCCAGCAGCTTATTGGCTGTGGCCACTGAAGCTTTCTTT.

This clone was observed once. This rearrangement joins TRBV18 to TRBJ2-7; the D gene is possibly TRBD1 (6 bases). The CDR3 runs 14 residues. V lost 3 bases and J lost 2, with 11 bases in between. CDR1 and CDR2 from the germline V gene are KGHSH and LQKENI. The CDR3 coding sequence is TGTGCCAGCTCACCCTCTCGGGACACCTACGAGCAGTACTTC. It specifies CASSPSRDTYEQYF.

This chain connects TRBV6-6 to TRBJ2-3, with D possibly TRBD2 on 5 matching bases. Trimming stripped 0 bases from V and 1 base from J, with 8 bases between. Germline V gives CDR1 MNHNY, CDR2 SVGAGI (reference sequence). CDR3 length: 15 amino acids. In DNA form, the CDR3 reads TGTGCCAGCAGTTACTCGACGCGGGGCACAGATACGCAGTATTTT. Amino acids: CASSYSTRGTDTQYF.

This clone was seen once. The V call is TRBV9, the J call TRBJ1-5; weak D call: TRBD1 (6 bases). Trimming removed 4 bases from V and 0 bases from J, with 11 bases in between. Germline lookup yields CDR1 SGDLS and CDR2 YYNGEE. The CDR3 runs 15 residues. The CDR3 is CASSPSQGSNQPQHF. As DNA, the CDR3 is TGTGCCAGCAGCCCATCACAGGGTAGCAATCAGCCCCAGCATTTT.

The chain uses TRBV11-1 and TRBJ2-2; 7 bases fit TRBD1. The CDR3 consists of 15 residues. Germline assignment: CDR1 SGHAT and CDR2 FQDESV (reference sequence). Losses at the gene ends were 8 bases for V and 0 bases for J; bases not matched to a gene: 6. The CDR3 loop reads CASGLGTANTGELFF. Written as DNA, the CDR3 is TGTGCCAGCGGCCTAGGGACAGCGAACACCGGGGAGCTGTTTTTT.

The chain couples TRBV28 to TRBJ1-5, with a weak D call TRBD1 (5 bases). The V gene's germline CDR1 is MDHEN and CDR2 SYDVKM. The CDR3 is made up of 15 amino acids. Between the trimmed V and J ends, which lost 6 bases and 0 bases, there was a span of 12 bases. CDR3 coding DNA: TGTGCCAGCAGGCGCGGGGGAGTTAGCAATCAGCCCCAGCATTTT. It codes for CASRRGGVSNQPQHF.

The V gene is TRBV6-1, the J gene TRBJ2-3, with 7 nucleotides matching TRBD2. This CDR3 spans 15 amino acids. J was trimmed by 5 bases and V by 2 bases; bases with no gene match: 7. Germline V lookup: CDR1 MNHNS, CDR2 SASEGT. In DNA form, the CDR3 reads TGTGCCAGCAGTGAAAGGGAGGGCCGGAAAGATACGCAGTATTTT. It encodes CASSEREGRKDTQYF.